Sequencing of this TCR beta chain was carried out in a study of metastatic and nonmetastatic thyroid tumors. From germline, CDR1 is ENHRY and CDR2 SYGVKD. Trimming pared 4 bases from V and 7 bases from J, leaving 8 bases between. The CDR3 is 11 residues long. Treatment of any kind had been given to no patient before thyroid surgery. This clone appeared many times. TCRdb re-called clones via MiXCR from the PCR reads. The sample records 24,000 or so clones, 15% to 20% being singletons. The receptor's source is a male donor with papillary thyroid cancer or a benign thyroid nodule (not recorded which). Some clones in this sample may be carry-over from other donors' samples. Sequenced material: blood. The chain recombines TRBV10-3 with TRBJ2-7; D remains unclear. The CDR3 here is CAISGGTEQYF. CDR3 nucleotide sequence: TGTGCCATCAGTGGAGGTACGGAGCAGTACTTC.